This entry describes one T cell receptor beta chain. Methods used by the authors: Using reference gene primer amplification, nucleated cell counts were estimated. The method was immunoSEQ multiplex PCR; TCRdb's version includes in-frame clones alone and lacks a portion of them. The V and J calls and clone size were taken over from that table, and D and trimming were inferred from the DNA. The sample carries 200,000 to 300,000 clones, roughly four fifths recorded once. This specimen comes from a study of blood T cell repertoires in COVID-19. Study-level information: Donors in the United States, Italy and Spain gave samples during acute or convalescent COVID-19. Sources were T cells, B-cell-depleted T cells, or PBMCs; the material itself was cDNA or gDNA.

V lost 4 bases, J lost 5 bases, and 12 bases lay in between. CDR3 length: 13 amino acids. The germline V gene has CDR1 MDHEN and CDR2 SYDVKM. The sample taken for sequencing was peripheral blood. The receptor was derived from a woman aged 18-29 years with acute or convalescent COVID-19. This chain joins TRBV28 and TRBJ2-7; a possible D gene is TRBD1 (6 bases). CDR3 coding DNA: TGTGCCAGCAGTTACACAGGGACCCACGAGCAGTACTTC. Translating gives CASSYTGTHEQYF.